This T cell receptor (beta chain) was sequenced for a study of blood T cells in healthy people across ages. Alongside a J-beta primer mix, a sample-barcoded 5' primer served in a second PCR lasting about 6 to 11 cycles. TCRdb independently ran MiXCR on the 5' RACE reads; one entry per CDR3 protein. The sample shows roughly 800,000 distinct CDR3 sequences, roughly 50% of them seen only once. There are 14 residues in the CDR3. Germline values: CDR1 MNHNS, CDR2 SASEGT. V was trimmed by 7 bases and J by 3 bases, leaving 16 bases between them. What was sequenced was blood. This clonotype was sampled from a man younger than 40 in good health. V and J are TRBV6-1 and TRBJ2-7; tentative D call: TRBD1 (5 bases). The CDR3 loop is CASIAGITNYEQYF. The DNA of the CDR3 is TGTGCCAGCATCGCAGGGATTACTAACTACGAGCAGTACTTC.